These T cell receptor beta chains were read from a single sample in a study of cytomegalovirus exposure and HLA in healthy donors. Only in-frame clones appear in the TCRdb table, and some are missing; sequencing was by immunoSEQ multiplex PCR. The data include 90,000 to 130,000 clones; the top ten clones carry about 4%. Sequenced input: PBMCs. Receptor source: a man aged 25-40 years in good health and CMV-seronegative. Each CDR3 is given with its conserved first and last residue. The D gene is left open where the match is weak.

D: NA
V: TRBV28
J: TRBJ2-1
CDR3: CASSMRGEQFF
DNA: TGTGCCAGCAGTATGCGGGGTGAGCAGTTCTTC

D: NA
V: TRBV9
J: TRBJ2-5
CDR3: CASSTPRAGETQYF
DNA: TGTGCCAGCAGCACCCCGAGGGCCGGGGAGACCCAGTACTTC

D: TRBD2
V: TRBV5-1
J: TRBJ2-1
CDR3: CASSLDVRTSGGASYNEQFF
DNA: TGCGCCAGCAGCTTGGACGTTAGGACTAGCGGGGGGGCCTCCTACAATGAGCAGTTCTTC

D: TRBD2
V: TRBV4-1
J: TRBJ2-5
CDR3: CASSQPSRGGVAETQYF
DNA: TGCGCCAGCAGCCAACCAAGTCGGGGGGGGGTAGCAGAGACCCAGTACTTC

D: NA
V: TRBV6-5
J: TRBJ2-7
CDR3: CASSYSKQSYEQYF
DNA: TGTGCCAGCAGTTACTCGAAACAGTCCTACGAGCAGTACTTC

D: NA
V: TRBV28
J: TRBJ2-7
CDR3: CASSPTTTGRNYHSYEQYF
DNA: TGTGCCAGCAGTCCTACCACAACCGGCAGGAATTACCATTCCTACGAGCAGTACTTC

D: NA
V: TRBV19
J: TRBJ1-5
CDR3: CASSIDINQPQHF
DNA: TGTGCCAGTAGTATAGATATCAATCAGCCCCAGCATTTT

D: TRBD1
V: TRBV2
J: TRBJ2-7
CDR3: CASRASRDRGGGYEQYF
DNA: TGTGCCAGCAGGGCGTCCCGGGACAGGGGGGGCGGCTACGAGCAGTACTTC

D: NA
V: TRBV18
J: TRBJ2-3
CDR3: CASSPGPGGDTQYF
DNA: TGTGCCAGCTCACCAGGACCCGGCGGGGATACGCAGTATTTT

D: NA
V: TRBV2
J: TRBJ2-2
CDR3: CASTRTENTGELFF
DNA: TGTGCCAGCACCCGGACTGAGAACACCGGGGAGCTGTTTTTT

D: NA
V: TRBV10-3
J: TRBJ1-2
CDR3: CAISERREDGYTF
DNA: TGTGCCATCAGTGAGAGGAGGGAGGATGGCTACACCTTC

D: NA
V: TRBV6-5
J: TRBJ2-7
CDR3: CASSYIAGTYEQYF
DNA: TGTGCCAGCAGTTACATCGCAGGAACCTACGAGCAGTACTTC

D: NA
V: TRBV27
J: TRBJ1-6
CDR3: CASSLLRQISYNSPLHF
DNA: TGTGCCAGCAGTTTACTGCGGCAGATCTCCTATAATTCACCCCTCCACTTT

D: NA
V: TRBV9
J: TRBJ2-5
CDR3: CASSVGPGLETQYF
DNA: TGTGCCAGCAGCGTAGGCCCAGGGCTAGAGACCCAGTACTTC

D: TRBD1
V: TRBV11-2
J: TRBJ1-1
CDR3: CASSLPYRGLNTEAFF
DNA: TGTGCCAGCAGCTTACCTTACAGGGGGTTGAACACTGAAGCTTTCTTT

D: TRBD2
V: TRBV7-9
J: TRBJ2-5
CDR3: CASSQGTSGGETQYF
DNA: TGTGCCAGCAGCCAAGGGACTAGCGGGGGAGAGACCCAGTACTTC

D: TRBD2
V: TRBV19
J: TRBJ2-4
CDR3: CASSRLGTSGDLGGAKNIQYF
DNA: TGTGCCAGTAGCCGACTGGGGACTAGCGGAGACCTTGGGGGAGCCAAAAACATTCAGTACTTC

D: NA
V: TRBV6-5
J: TRBJ2-5
CDR3: CASRRTGGETQYF
DNA: TGTGCCAGCAGAAGGACAGGAGGGGAGACCCAGTACTTC

D: NA
V: TRBV18
J: TRBJ2-2
CDR3: CASSPTQTGELFF
DNA: TGTGCCAGCTCACCAACTCAAACCGGGGAGCTGTTTTTT

D: NA
V: TRBV15
J: TRBJ2-3
CDR3: CATSRGAGPPTDTQYF
DNA: TGTGCCACCAGCAGAGGTGCGGGACCACCCACAGATACGCAGTATTTT

D: NA
V: TRBV5-1
J: TRBJ2-7
CDR3: CASSLRGREYEQYF
DNA: TGCGCCAGCAGCTTGAGGGGGAGAGAGTACGAGCAGTACTTC

D: TRBD1
V: TRBV2
J: TRBJ1-1
CDR3: CASARDRGTEAFF
DNA: TGTGCCAGCGCCCGGGACAGGGGGACTGAAGCTTTCTTT

D: NA
V: TRBV30
J: TRBJ1-5
CDR3: CAWSITGYLQPQHF
DNA: TGTGCCTGGAGTATTACAGGGTACTTACAGCCCCAGCATTTT

D: NA
V: TRBV4-2
J: TRBJ2-1
CDR3: CASSQDRWGLLFF
DNA: TGTGCCAGCAGCCAAGATAGGTGGGGGCTTTTGTTCTTC

D: TRBD1
V: TRBV7-9
J: TRBJ2-1
CDR3: CASSLARPGGSFNEQFF
DNA: TGTGCCAGCAGCTTAGCGCGTCCAGGGGGATCCTTCAATGAGCAGTTCTTC

D: TRBD2
V: TRBV5-6
J: TRBJ2-1
CDR3: CASSSLMGGNEQFF
DNA: TGTGCCAGCAGCTCTTTGATGGGGGGGAATGAGCAGTTCTTC

D: TRBD1
V: TRBV7-3
J: TRBJ2-7
CDR3: CASSKGQSFEQYF
DNA: TGTGCCAGCAGCAAGGGACAGTCTTTCGAGCAGTACTTC

D: TRBD1
V: TRBV2
J: TRBJ1-6
CDR3: CASSELTGASPLHF
DNA: TGTGCCAGCAGTGAACTGACAGGGGCTTCACCCCTCCACTTT

D: NA
V: TRBV10-1
J: TRBJ1-3
CDR3: CASSPQGPLSGNTIYF
DNA: TGCGCCAGCAGTCCCCAGGGTCCCCTCTCTGGAAACACCATATATTTT

D: TRBD2
V: TRBV6-5
J: TRBJ2-7
CDR3: CASSYGAGVPTYEQYF
DNA: TGTGCCAGCAGTTACGGTGCGGGGGTGCCAACCTACGAGCAGTACTTC

D: NA
V: TRBV4-2
J: TRBJ1-2
CDR3: CASSVTALGYGYTF
DNA: TGTGCCAGCTCGGTAACGGCCCTAGGCTATGGCTACACCTTC

D: TRBD1
V: TRBV6-6
J: TRBJ2-5
CDR3: CASSLGQDAPTQYF
DNA: TGTGCCAGCAGCCTCGGACAGGACGCGCCGACCCAGTACTTC

D: NA
V: TRBV7-3
J: TRBJ2-2
CDR3: CASSPTGHRVELFF
DNA: TGTGCCAGCAGCCCCACGGGACATAGGGTGGAGCTGTTTTTT

D: TRBD1
V: TRBV14
J: TRBJ2-7
CDR3: CASSPRDRVHEQYF
DNA: TGTGCCAGCAGCCCTCGGGACAGGGTCCACGAGCAGTACTTC

D: NA
V: TRBV7-2
J: TRBJ2-3
CDR3: CASSLPITDTQYF
DNA: TGTGCCAGCAGCTTACCTATCACAGATACGCAGTATTTT

D: TRBD1
V: TRBV30
J: TRBJ1-5
CDR3: CAWRGQSNQPQHF
DNA: TGTGCCTGGAGGGGACAGAGCAATCAGCCCCAGCATTTT

D: NA
V: TRBV6-4
J: TRBJ2-3
CDR3: CASSDSERRSTDTQYF
DNA: TGTGCCAGCAGTGATTCTGAGCGGAGGAGCACAGATACGCAGTATTTT

D: TRBD2
V: TRBV2
J: TRBJ2-5
CDR3: CASSGVGGETQYF
DNA: TGTGCCAGCAGTGGGGTGGGAGGGGAGACCCAGTACTTC

D: TRBD1
V: TRBV5-4
J: TRBJ2-4
CDR3: CASSSQGVGDIQYF
DNA: TGTGCCAGCAGCTCACAGGGGGTAGGAGACATTCAGTACTTC

D: NA
V: TRBV9
J: TRBJ2-3
CDR3: CASSALYGARADTQYF
DNA: TGTGCCAGCAGCGCCCTTTACGGAGCTAGAGCAGATACGCAGTATTTT

D: TRBD2
V: TRBV6-1
J: TRBJ2-3
CDR3: CASSARSGGAADTQYF
DNA: TGTGCCAGCAGTGCTCGTAGCGGGGGGGCAGCAGATACGCAGTATTTT

D: NA
V: TRBV10-3
J: TRBJ2-5
CDR3: CAISENPGAQETQYF
DNA: TGTGCCATCAGTGAAAACCCAGGGGCGCAAGAGACCCAGTACTTC

D: TRBD2
V: TRBV7-8
J: TRBJ2-1
CDR3: CASGEGYNEQFF
DNA: TGTGCCAGCGGGGAGGGTTACAATGAGCAGTTCTTC

D: NA
V: TRBV7-2
J: TRBJ2-7
CDR3: CASSLQGYEQYF
DNA: TGTGCCAGCAGCTTACAGGGCTACGAGCAGTACTTC

D: TRBD1
V: TRBV28
J: TRBJ2-5
CDR3: CASASGTGIMGQYF
DNA: TGTGCCAGCGCCTCCGGGACAGGGATAATGGGTCAGTACTTC